This TCR beta chain was recovered during a study of shared clonotypes between healthy human individuals. Whole-study context: The people who gave samples were a couple of women and a few men aged 18 to 49.

Study outcomes and limitations: Depth was large, yet rarefaction showed that sorted-subset sequencing was incomplete. Shared across a few donors were around 5% of the naive CD4 clonotypes.

Naive CD8 isolation took CD45RO-negative cells positively selected for CCR7 and excluded terminally differentiated effector memory CD45RA+ cells. The germline CDR1 and CDR2 sequences are SEHNR and FQNEAQ (reference sequence). This CDR3 has 14 residues. Sorted subsets were amplified in replicate PCRs using 200 ng DNA, roughly 30,000 T cell genomes. Only in-frame clones appear in the TCRdb table, and some are missing; sequencing was by immunoSEQ multiplex PCR. The repertoire holds hundreds of thousands of clones, with 92% as singletons. On this clone itself: No antigen is known for it. A read error may produce the germline difference seen at one junction end.

Sequencing was performed on naive CD8+ T cells sorted from blood. The clonotype comes from a young man in good health. The genes are TRBV7-9 and TRBJ2-7, with 12 nucleotides matching TRBD1. Here the CDR3 DNA reads TGTGCCAGCAGCCCGAAGCCGGGACAGGGGGCTGAGGTCTTC. Translation gives CASSPKPGQGAEVF.